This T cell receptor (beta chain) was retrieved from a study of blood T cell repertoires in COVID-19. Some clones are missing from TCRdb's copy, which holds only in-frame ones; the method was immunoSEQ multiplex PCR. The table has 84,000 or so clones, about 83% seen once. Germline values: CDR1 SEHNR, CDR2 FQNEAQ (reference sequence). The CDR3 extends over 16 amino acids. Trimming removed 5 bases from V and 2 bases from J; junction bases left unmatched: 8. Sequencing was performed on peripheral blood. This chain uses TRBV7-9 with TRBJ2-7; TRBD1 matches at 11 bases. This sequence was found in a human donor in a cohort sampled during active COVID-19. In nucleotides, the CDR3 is TGTGCCAGCAGCGGCCCCCGGGACAGGGGGGCCTACGAGCAGTACTTC. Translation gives CASSGPRDRGAYEQYF.